This TCR beta chain was sequenced in a study of OX40 agonist ivuxolimab in advanced cancers. The length of the CDR3 is 15 residues. Germline CDR1 reads MDHEN; CDR2 reads SYDVKM. The V and J ends lost 5 bases and 4 bases, in that order; junction bases with no gene match: 9. Blood sampling took place at baseline, cycle 4 day 1, and cycle 7 day 1. Measured with immunoSEQ multiplex PCR; TCRdb has only the in-frame clones, and not every one. Of roughly 97,000 clones in the sample, about 90% were seen once. The source was CD4+ or CD8+ T cells sorted from blood, collected in a trial of the OX40 agonist ivuxolimab. The clonotype comes from an adult with an advanced solid tumor such as melanoma, head and neck, liver or kidney cancer. This chain joins TRBV28 and TRBJ2-7; 9 bases are a match to TRBD1. The CDR3 nucleotides are TGTGCCAGCAGTCAACCCGGGACAGGGCGGTACGAGCAGTACTTC. Translating gives CASSQPGTGRYEQYF. Together with reference TRBV28 and TRBJ2-7, the CDR3 gives the full variable domain: DVKVTQSSRYLVKRTGEKVFLECVQDMDHENMFWYRQDPGLGLRLIYFSYDVKMKEKGDIPEGYSVSREKKERFSLILESASTNQTSMYLCASSQPGTGRYEQYFGPGTRLTVT.